This T cell receptor beta chain was retrieved from a study of blood T cell repertoires in COVID-19. On the study more broadly: Researchers got acute and convalescent COVID-19 samples from the United States, Italy and Spain. From T cells, B-cell-depleted T cells, or PBMCs came the material, which was cDNA or gDNA.

In the study's own analysis: Amplifying reference gene primers gave estimates of nucleated cell counts. Data came from immunoSEQ multiplex PCR; TCRdb stores just in-frame clones and leaves some out. That table furnishes V, J and clone size, whereas the DNA furnished D and trimming. The sample records 450,000 to 500,000 clones, 80% to 90% being singletons. This CDR3 has 14 residues. Germline V gene lookup returns CDR1 SGHRS and CDR2 YFSETQ. The V and J ends lost 0 bases and 6 bases respectively, with 13 bases between them. The TCR was taken from a human donor in a cohort sampled during active COVID-19. The V call is TRBV5-1, the J call TRBJ2-7; the D gene is possibly TRBD2 (5 bases). Sequencing input: peripheral blood. The DNA of the CDR3 is TGCGCCAGCAGCTTGGAGGTACAGAGGGTCGAGCAGTACTTC. Amino acids: CASSLEVQRVEQYF.